These 23 T cell receptor beta chains were sequenced from one sample in a study of T cell responses to AZD1222 COVID-19 vaccine. Produced via immunoSEQ multiplex PCR; TCRdb's table is partial and in-frame only. This sample has 80,000 to 100,000 clones, with about 89% found just once. Sequenced material: peripheral blood, taken 28 days after the second AZD1222 dose. The origin of the receptors is an adult who received the AZD1222 COVID-19 vaccine.

V and J are TRBV7-8 and TRBJ2-1; TRBD2 aligns across 15 bases. The CDR3 covers 16 residues. The trim removed 5 bases at V and 8 bases at J, leaving 7 bases unmatched. The germline V gene encodes CDR1 SGHVS and CDR2 FQNEAQ. The chain's CDR3 is CASSLGTSGGLHEQFF. The CDR3 nucleotides read TGTGCCAGCAGCCTTGGGACTAGCGGGGGGCTCCATGAGCAGTTCTTC.

CDR3 region: CASSIRQGFYGYTF. CDR3 in DNA: TGTGCCAGTAGTATCAGGCAGGGGTTCTATGGCTACACCTTC. This rearrangement joins TRBV19 to TRBJ1-2; perhaps TRBD1 as D (6 bases). The CDR3 totals 14 residues. Trimming shortened V by 3 bases and J by 4 bases, and 12 bases separated the two germline ends. Germline-derived CDR1 and CDR2 are LNHDA and SQIVND (reference sequence).

The chain recombines TRBV27 with TRBJ1-1; a possible D gene is TRBD1 (5 bases). This CDR3 comprises 13 residues. Trimming pared 2 bases from V and 9 bases from J, leaving 13 bases between. CDR1 and CDR2 (germline): MNHEY, SMNVEV (reference sequence). CDR3 DNA sequence: TGTGCCAGCAGTTTACAGGGCGATAGAAAAGCTTTCTTT. This encodes CASSLQGDRKAFF.

The gene calls are TRBV27 and TRBJ1-1, with D possibly matching TRBD1 (6 bases). The CDR3 extends over 15 amino acids. The germline gives CDR1 MNHEY, CDR2 SMNVEV (reference sequence). V was trimmed by 7 bases and J by 5 bases, leaving 20 bases between them. CDR3 nucleotides: TGTGCCAGCATCCGTTTTCCGGGGGCGCGTACTGAAGCTTTCTTT. Protein sequence: CASIRFPGARTEAFF.

The chain couples TRBV7-3 to TRBJ2-2; a possible D gene is TRBD1 (6 bases). Germline assignment: CDR1 SGHTA and CDR2 FQGTGA. The V end lost 5 bases, the J end lost 1 base, and 11 bases lay between the germline ends. This CDR3 is built from 15 residues. The CDR3 DNA reads TGTGCCAGCAGCAGAGGACAGAGGAACACCGGGGAGCTGTTTTTT. Its translation: CASSRGQRNTGELFF.

The chain links TRBV18 to TRBJ1-1, with D perhaps matching TRBD1 (5 bases). The CDR3 covers 16 residues. V was cut by 3 bases and J by 1 base, with 15 bases left in between. Germline V gene sequence: CDR1 KGHSH, CDR2 LQKENI. The CDR3 sequence is CASSPGRGSRNTEAFF. In nucleotides, the CDR3 is TGTGCCAGCTCACCGGGGCGAGGGAGCAGGAACACTGAAGCTTTCTTT.

The rearrangement joins TRBV9 to TRBJ1-6; D uncertain. CDR1 and CDR2 from the germline V gene are SGDLS and YYNGEE. Deletions cut 1 base from V and 11 bases from J, with 19 bases between. This CDR3 has 16 residues. Here the CDR3 DNA reads TGTGCCAGCAGCGTAATTCGGGGATTAAGTCTTCCACCCCTCCACTTT. Protein product: CASSVIRGLSLPPLHF. The entire variable domain, with the rest obtained from reference TRBV9 and TRBJ1-6, is as follows: DSGVTQTPKHLITATGQRVTLRCSPRSGDLSVYWYQQSLDQGLQFLIQYYNGEERAKGNILERFSAQQFPDLHSELNLSSLELGDSALYFCASSVIRGLSLPPLHFGNGTRLTVT.

The rearrangement links TRBV6-1 to TRBJ1-5; D is unresolved. This CDR3 region has 13 residues. Germline CDR1 reads MNHNS; CDR2 reads SASEGT. Trimming left V 2 bases short and J 7 bases short, with 9 bases between. CDR3 in DNA: TGTGCCAGCAGTGAACAGGTACGGCAGCCCCAGCATTTT. Protein product: CASSEQVRQPQHF.

In this sample, this clone turned up once. This chain connects TRBV6-5 to TRBJ1-2, with 11 bases identical to TRBD1. V dropped 2 bases and J dropped 3; count of bases not matched to a gene: 5. Germline V gene sequence: CDR1 MNHEY, CDR2 SVGAGI. This CDR3 contains 16 residues. The CDR3 DNA follows: TGTGCCAGCAGTTACCCGGGACAGGGGGGTGACTATGGCTACACCTTC. Its translation: CASSYPGQGGDYGYTF.

This clone was detected only once. The chain carries TRBV19 and TRBJ2-2, with D perhaps TRBD1 (5 bases). V was cut by 9 bases and J by 1 base, with 12 bases left in between. CDR3 length: 14 residues. The germline V gene has CDR1 LNHDA and CDR2 SQIVND (reference sequence). The CDR3 sequence is CASSGHLNTGELFF. DNA for the CDR3: TGTGCCAGCTCAGGACACTTGAACACCGGGGAGCTGTTTTTT.

The sample holds one count of this clone. The chain employs TRBV5-4 and TRBJ2-3; 8 bases map to TRBD1. The J segment lost 1 base and the V segment lost 0 bases, leaving 1 base of the junction unmatched. CDR1 and CDR2 from the germline V gene are SGHNT and YYREEE (reference sequence). This CDR3 spans 15 amino acids. The CDR3 sequence: CASSLGGQGTDTQYF. The CDR3 DNA reads as TGTGCCAGCAGCTTGGGGGGACAGGGCACAGATACGCAGTATTTT.

The chain recombines TRBV11-2 with TRBJ1-1, with no clear D. The germline gives CDR1 SGHAT, CDR2 FQNNGV. The CDR3 spans 14 residues. V dropped 0 bases and J dropped 1 base, with 6 bases sitting between them. The CDR3 is CASSLDLGNTEAFF. CDR3 nucleotides: TGTGCCAGCAGCTTAGATCTGGGGAACACTGAAGCTTTCTTT.

The chain recombines TRBV19 with TRBJ1-6, with D perhaps TRBD1 (5 bases). V was clipped by 4 bases and J by 6 bases, with 16 bases between them. Germline CDR1 LNHDA, CDR2 SQIVND (reference sequence). The CDR3 sequence is 16 residues long. The CDR3 region is CASSSNRDGSNSPLHF. CDR3 in DNA: TGTGCCAGTAGTAGTAACCGGGACGGTTCTAATTCACCCCTCCACTTT.

The chain recombines TRBV7-8 with TRBJ2-1; 10 bases align to TRBD2. V dropped 5 bases and J dropped 6; count of bases not matched to a gene: 7. Germline V CDR1 and CDR2: SGHVS, FQNEAQ. This CDR3 has 15 amino acids. The CDR3 reads CASSPRAGGVNEQFF. The CDR3 DNA reads TGTGCCAGCAGCCCCCGAGCGGGGGGGGTCAATGAGCAGTTCTTC.

The J gene is TRBJ2-1, the V gene TRBV14, with unresolved D. Between the trimmed V and J ends, which lost 4 bases and 9 bases, there was a span of 16 bases. Germline CDR1 reads SGHDN; CDR2 reads FVKESK. CDR3 size: 14 residues. CDR3 sequence reads: CASSLFGPRSEQFF. CDR3 sequence (DNA): TGTGCCAGCAGCCTCTTCGGACCAAGGAGTGAGCAGTTCTTC.

The genes are TRBV9 and TRBJ1-3, with D uncertain. From germline, CDR1 is SGDLS and CDR2 YYNGEE. The CDR3 runs to 15 residues. V lost 1 base and J lost 0, with 8 bases in between. The CDR3 reads CASSVRLLSGNTIYF. CDR3 DNA sequence: TGTGCCAGCAGCGTACGTCTCCTCTCTGGAAACACCATATATTTT.

Here the CDR3 DNA reads TGTGCCAGCAGCAAATGGGGGCTAGACAATGAGCAGTTCTTC. This gives the protein CASSKWGLDNEQFF. This rearrangement joins TRBV21-1 to TRBJ2-1; the D call TRBD1 from the table was never checked on the DNA. TRBV21-1 is described as a pseudogene. This CDR3 contains 14 residues.

This rearrangement joins TRBV14 to TRBJ2-7, with D perhaps TRBD1 or TRBD2 (5 bases each). Germline CDR1 is SGHDN and CDR2 is FVKESK. V lost 2 bases and J lost 6, with 11 bases in between. The CDR3 length is 13 residues. DNA for the CDR3: TGTGCCAGCAGCCAAAGCCGGGGCACCGAGCAGTACTTC. This codes for CASSQSRGTEQYF. Full variable domain (missing parts from reference TRBV14 and TRBJ2-7): EAGVTQFPSHSVIEKGQTVTLRCDPISGHDNLYWYRRVMGKEIKFLLHFVKESKQDESGMPNNRFLAERTGGTYSTLKVQPAELEDSGVYFCASSQSRGTEQYFGPGTRLTVT.

This clone was observed a handful of times. J is TRBJ1-2 and V is TRBV14, with no clear D. This CDR3 contains 13 residues. Germline loops: CDR1 SGHDN, CDR2 FVKESK. V was trimmed by 5 bases and J by 3 bases, leaving 10 bases between them. The CDR3 is CASSSLNDYGYTF. For the CDR3, the DNA is TGTGCCAGCAGCTCCCTTAATGACTATGGCTACACCTTC.

This clone was seen a single time. The V call is TRBV2, the J call TRBJ1-5, with D unresolved. V shed 6 bases and J shed 9 bases, with 15 bases lying between them. There are 13 residues in the CDR3. Germline V lookup: CDR1 SNHLY, CDR2 FYNNEI. Here the CDR3 DNA reads TGTGCCAGCAGGGAAATAGAAGAATTGCCCCAGCATTTT. This sequence encodes CASREIEELPQHF.

The chain recombines TRBV7-9 with TRBJ1-1; perhaps TRBD1 as D (5 bases). The CDR3 totals 14 residues. The V and J ends lost 1 base and 11 bases respectively, with 17 bases between them. CDR1 and CDR2 from the germline V gene are SEHNR and FQNEAQ (reference sequence). This CDR3 is CASSLGDSEPGAFF. As DNA, the CDR3 is TGTGCCAGCAGCTTAGGAGACAGCGAACCTGGGGCTTTCTTT. The full variable domain, its missing parts supplied by reference TRBV7-9 and TRBJ1-1, is DTGVSQNPRHKITKRGQNVTFRCDPISEHNRLYWYRQTLGQGPEFLTYFQNEAQLEKSRLLSDRFSAERPKGSFSTLEIQRTEQGDSAMYLCASSLGDSEPGAFFGQGTRLTVV.

The rearrangement uses TRBV7-2 and TRBJ2-7; D is perhaps TRBD1 (8 bases). Deletions cut 5 bases from V and 6 bases from J, with 14 bases between. CDR3 length: 13 amino acids. Germline CDR1 SGHTA, CDR2 FQGNSA. CDR3: CASSLNRGGEQYF. The CDR3 DNA reads as TGTGCCAGCAGCCTTAACAGGGGGGGCGAGCAGTACTTC.

The genes are TRBV25-1 and TRBJ2-1; 10 bases are a match to TRBD1. Losses at the gene ends were 5 bases for V and 6 bases for J; bases not matched to a gene: 7. Germline V lookup: CDR1 MGHDK, CDR2 SYGVNS. CDR3 length: 15 residues. The CDR3 protein is CASSIPGTGANEQFF. The CDR3 bases are TGTGCCAGCAGTATACCCGGGACAGGGGCCAATGAGCAGTTCTTC.